This T cell receptor beta chain was found in a study of identical twins. Each donor (without exception) was a healthy Caucasian. A single record per CDR3 protein comes from TCRdb applying MiXCR to the 5' RACE reads. Altogether some 440,000 distinct CDR3 sequences are present, roughly 26% being singletons, with the ten largest covering just under 3%. This CDR3 has 13 residues. Germline V lookup: CDR1 DFQATT, CDR2 SNEGSKA (reference sequence). V lost 4 bases, J lost 5 bases, and 6 bases stayed unmatched. The same specimen was also included in a second study, on T cells expressing NK-cell markers. Turning to that study: About six donors showed dominant NKG2C+ clonotypes comprising about 1.0-7.5% of their CD8+ T cells.

Specimen: CD4+ T cells sorted from blood. This TCR came from a woman aged 18-29 years in good health. The chain has TRBV20-1 and TRBJ2-3, with 7 bases fitting TRBD2. This CDR3 reads CSATGTTLDTQYF. The CDR3 nucleotides are TGCAGTGCTACCGGGACTACTTTAGATACGCAGTATTTT.